This record concerns one T cell receptor (beta chain) sequence. The source of the sample is a study of cytomegalovirus exposure and HLA in healthy donors. PCR primers comprised 60 Vbeta and 13 Jbeta primers. The repertoire was sequenced with immunoSEQ multiplex PCR; TCRdb's copy has only in-frame clones and lacks some. The sample holds around 150,000 clones; roughly 80% are singletons and the top ten take approximately 1.8%. From germline, CDR1 is MNHNY and CDR2 SVGAGI (reference sequence). This CDR3 has 12 amino acids. V gave up 6 bases and J gave up 5 bases, with 10 bases separating them. The TCR originated in a human donor in good health. Sequenced sample: PBMCs. The chain is built from TRBV6-6 and TRBJ1-2; no reliable D call. This CDR3 is CASREGGYGYTF. In DNA form, the CDR3 reads TGTGCCAGCAGGGAGGGAGGATATGGCTACACCTTC.